These 5 T cell receptor beta chains originate from one sample sequenced in a study of blood T cell repertoires in COVID-19. Profiled with immunoSEQ multiplex PCR; TCRdb holds only in-frame clones, not every one. Of around 220,000 clones in the sample, 84% were seen once. The sample was PBMCs or T cells enriched from blood (not recorded which). The receptors come from a woman in her forties who had recovered from COVID-19.

The gene calls are TRBV7-2 and TRBJ2-7; 9 positions match TRBD1. This CDR3 spans 15 amino acids. CDR1 is SGHTA, CDR2 FQGNSA, per germline. Unmatched junction bases numbered 9, after V lost 5 bases and J lost 4 bases. CDR3 coding DNA: TGTGCCAGCAGCCTATTCTTCGGACAGGGGTACGAGCAGTACGTC. Its translation: CASSLFFGQGYEQYV.

This clone was seen a single time. The chain couples TRBV29-1 to TRBJ2-7, with TRBD1 identical over 10 bases. The CDR3 spans 14 residues. Germline assignment: CDR1 SQVTM and CDR2 ANQGSEA. The trim removed 2 bases at V and 3 bases at J, leaving 4 bases unmatched. In DNA, the CDR3 is TGCAGCGTTGAAATCGGGGACAGGGGCTACGAGCAGTACTTC. Its translation: CSVEIGDRGYEQYF.

The rearrangement uses TRBV20-1 and TRBJ1-5, with no clear D. This CDR3 has 11 amino acids. Per germline, CDR1 DFQATT and CDR2 SNEGSKA (reference sequence). With 4 bases removed from V and 8 bases from J, the gap between germline ends came to 9 bases. CDR3 region: CSATSTEPQHF. CDR3 sequence (DNA): TGCAGTGCTACGAGTACGGAGCCCCAGCATTTT.

This clone has a handful of counts. This chain uses TRBV28 with TRBJ1-2, with TRBD1 matching 12 bases. V trimming: 5 bases; J trimming: 5 bases; junction bases outside the gene matches: 9. This CDR3 region has 16 residues. The germline CDR1 and CDR2 sequences are MDHEN and SYDVKM. The CDR3 nucleotides read TGTGCCAGCAGTACAACCGGGACAGGGGGCGGTTATGGCTACACCTTC. Amino acids: CASSTTGTGGGYGYTF.

The chain's CDR3 is CASSPGSGGASYNEQFF. The CDR3 nucleotides are TGTGCCAGTAGTCCAGGTAGCGGGGGAGCATCCTACAATGAGCAGTTCTTC. The rearrangement joins TRBV19 to TRBJ2-1; 9 nucleotides align to TRBD2. The CDR3 has 17 residues. Germline values: CDR1 LNHDA, CDR2 SQIVND (reference sequence). V was clipped by 5 bases and J by 1 base; unmatched bases: 9.